The entry that follows covers one T cell receptor (beta chain) sequence. Its antigen is not identified. The data belong to a study of cytomegalovirus exposure and HLA in healthy donors. Whole-study findings and limits: In vitro confirmation showed a few CMV-associated chains to be CMV antigen specific.

With 2 bases removed from V and 11 bases from J, the gap between germline ends came to 15 bases. Per germline, CDR1 MNHNS and CDR2 SASEGT. This CDR3 is built from 13 residues. The PCR had 60 Vbeta and 13 Jbeta primers. Using immunoSEQ multiplex PCR, the repertoire was profiled, and TCRdb retains in-frame clones only, with some absent. The table lists about 150,000 clones, roughly 70% of them singletons. Sequenced sample: PBMCs. The clonotype originates from a man aged 25-45 years in good health and CMV-seronegative. J is TRBJ1-1 and V is TRBV6-1; D perhaps matches TRBD1 (5 bases). The CDR3 nucleotides are TGTGCCAGCAGTGAAAGTTTTCAGGGTTCGGCTTTCTTT. Translation: CASSESFQGSAFF.